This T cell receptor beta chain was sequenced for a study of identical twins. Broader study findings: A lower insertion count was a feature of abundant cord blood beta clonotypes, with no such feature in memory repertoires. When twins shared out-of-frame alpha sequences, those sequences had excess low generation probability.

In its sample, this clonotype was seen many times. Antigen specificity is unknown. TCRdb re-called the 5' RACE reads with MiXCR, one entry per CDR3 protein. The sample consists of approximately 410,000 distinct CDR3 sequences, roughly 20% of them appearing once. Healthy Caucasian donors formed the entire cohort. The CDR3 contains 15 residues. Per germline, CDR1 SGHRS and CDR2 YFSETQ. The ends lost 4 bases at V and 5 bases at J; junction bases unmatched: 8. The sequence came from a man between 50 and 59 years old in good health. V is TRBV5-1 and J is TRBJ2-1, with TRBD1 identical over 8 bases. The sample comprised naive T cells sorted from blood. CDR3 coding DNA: TGCGCCAGCAGCACGCCTTCGACAGGGGACAATGAGCAGTTCTTC. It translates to CASSTPSTGDNEQFF.